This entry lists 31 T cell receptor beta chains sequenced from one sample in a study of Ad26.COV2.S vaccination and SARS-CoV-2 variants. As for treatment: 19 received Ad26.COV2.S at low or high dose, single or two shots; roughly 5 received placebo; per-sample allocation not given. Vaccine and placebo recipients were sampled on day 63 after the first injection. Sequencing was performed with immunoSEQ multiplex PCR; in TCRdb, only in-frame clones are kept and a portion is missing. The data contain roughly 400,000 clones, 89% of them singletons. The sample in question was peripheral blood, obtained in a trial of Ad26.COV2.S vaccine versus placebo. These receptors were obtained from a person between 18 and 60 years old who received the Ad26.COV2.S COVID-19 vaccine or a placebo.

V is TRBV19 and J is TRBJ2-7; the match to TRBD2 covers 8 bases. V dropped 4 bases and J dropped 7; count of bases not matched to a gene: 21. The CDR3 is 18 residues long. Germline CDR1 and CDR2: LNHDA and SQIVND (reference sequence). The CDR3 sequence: CASSSRVGGRPYIREQYF. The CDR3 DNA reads TGTGCCAGTAGTAGCCGCGTTGGCGGGAGGCCTTATATAAGGGAGCAGTACTTC.

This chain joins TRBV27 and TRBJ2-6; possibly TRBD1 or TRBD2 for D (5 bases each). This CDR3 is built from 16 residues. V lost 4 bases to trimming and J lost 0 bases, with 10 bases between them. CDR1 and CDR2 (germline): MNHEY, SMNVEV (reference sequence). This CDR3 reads CASSSGPSSGANVLTF. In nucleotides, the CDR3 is TGTGCCAGCAGTTCGGGACCTAGCTCTGGGGCCAACGTCCTGACTTTC.

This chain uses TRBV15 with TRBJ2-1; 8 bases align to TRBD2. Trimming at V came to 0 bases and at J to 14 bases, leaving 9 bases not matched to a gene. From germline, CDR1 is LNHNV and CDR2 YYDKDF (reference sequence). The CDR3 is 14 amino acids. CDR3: CATSRDSRAGGKFF. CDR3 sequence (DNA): TGTGCCACCAGCAGAGATAGTAGGGCGGGAGGAAAGTTCTTC.

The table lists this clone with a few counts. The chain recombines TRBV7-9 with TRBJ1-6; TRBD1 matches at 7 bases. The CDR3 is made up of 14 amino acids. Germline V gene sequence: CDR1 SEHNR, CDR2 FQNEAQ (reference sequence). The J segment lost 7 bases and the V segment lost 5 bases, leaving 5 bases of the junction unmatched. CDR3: CASSLGQRNSPLHF. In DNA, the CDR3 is TGTGCCAGCAGCCTGGGACAGCGAAATTCACCCCTCCACTTT.

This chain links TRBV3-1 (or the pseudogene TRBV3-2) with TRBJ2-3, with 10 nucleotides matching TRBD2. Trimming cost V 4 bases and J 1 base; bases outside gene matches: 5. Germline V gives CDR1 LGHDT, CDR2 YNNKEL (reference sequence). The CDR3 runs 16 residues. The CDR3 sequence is CASSPQAGGGTDTQYF. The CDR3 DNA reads TGTGCCAGCAGCCCCCAAGCGGGAGGGGGCACAGATACGCAGTATTTT.

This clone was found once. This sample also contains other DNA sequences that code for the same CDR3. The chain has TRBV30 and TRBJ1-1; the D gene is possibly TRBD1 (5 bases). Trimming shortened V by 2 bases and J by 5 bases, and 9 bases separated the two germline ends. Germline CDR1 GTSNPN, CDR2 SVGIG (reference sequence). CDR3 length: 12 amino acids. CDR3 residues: CAWSQGGTEAFF. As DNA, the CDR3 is TGTGCCTGGAGTCAGGGCGGTACTGAAGCTTTCTTT.

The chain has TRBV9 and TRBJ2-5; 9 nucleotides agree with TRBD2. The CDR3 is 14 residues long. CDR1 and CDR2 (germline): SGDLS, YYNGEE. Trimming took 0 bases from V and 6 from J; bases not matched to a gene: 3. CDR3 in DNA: TGTGCCAGCAGCGTAGTTAGCGGGAGCAAGACCCAGTACTTC. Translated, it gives CASSVVSGSKTQYF.

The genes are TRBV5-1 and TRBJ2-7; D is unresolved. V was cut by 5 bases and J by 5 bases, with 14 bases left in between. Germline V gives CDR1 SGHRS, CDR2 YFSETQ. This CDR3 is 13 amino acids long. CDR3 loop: CASRLLPINEQYF. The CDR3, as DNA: TGCGCCAGCAGACTCCTCCCCATAAACGAGCAGTACTTC. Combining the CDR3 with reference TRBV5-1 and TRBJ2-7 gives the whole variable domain KAGVTQTPRYLIKTRGQQVTLSCSPISGHRSVSWYQQTPGQGLQFLFEYFSETQRNKGNFPGRFSGRQFSNSRSEMNVSTLELGDSALYLCASRLLPINEQYFGPGTRLTVT.

The CDR3: CASGLSGGAGELFF. The CDR3 DNA reads TGTGCTAGTGGTTTGTCCGGGGGCGCCGGGGAGCTGTTTTTT. The chain links TRBV12-5 to TRBJ2-2, with D perhaps matching TRBD1 or TRBD2 (6 bases each). Trimming removed 2 bases at V and 6 bases at J, with 10 bases between. The CDR3 loop spans 14 amino acids. Germline values: CDR1 LGHNT, CDR2 FRNRAP.

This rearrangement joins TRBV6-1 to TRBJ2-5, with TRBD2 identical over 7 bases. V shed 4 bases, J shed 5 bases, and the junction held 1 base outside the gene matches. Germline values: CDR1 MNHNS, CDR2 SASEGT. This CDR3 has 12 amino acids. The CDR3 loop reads CASSGAGETQYF. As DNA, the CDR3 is TGTGCCAGCAGTGGAGCGGGGGAGACCCAGTACTTC.

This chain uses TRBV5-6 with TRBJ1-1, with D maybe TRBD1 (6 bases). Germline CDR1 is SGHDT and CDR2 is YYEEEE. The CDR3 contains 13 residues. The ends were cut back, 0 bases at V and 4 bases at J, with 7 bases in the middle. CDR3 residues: CASSLGGGTEAFF. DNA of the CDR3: TGTGCCAGCAGCTTGGGAGGGGGCACTGAAGCTTTCTTT.

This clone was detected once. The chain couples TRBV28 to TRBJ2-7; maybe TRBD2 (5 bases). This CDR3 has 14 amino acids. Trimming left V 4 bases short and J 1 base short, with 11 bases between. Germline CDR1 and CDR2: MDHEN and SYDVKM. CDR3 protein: CASSSLEGSYEQYF. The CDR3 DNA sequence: TGTGCCAGCAGTTCCCTAGAGGGTTCCTACGAGCAGTACTTC.

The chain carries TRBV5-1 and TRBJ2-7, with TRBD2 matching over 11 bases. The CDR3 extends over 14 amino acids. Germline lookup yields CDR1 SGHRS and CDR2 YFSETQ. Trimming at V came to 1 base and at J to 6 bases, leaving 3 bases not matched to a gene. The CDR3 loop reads CASSLTGLAAEQYF. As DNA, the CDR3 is TGCGCCAGCAGCTTGACGGGACTAGCGGCCGAGCAGTACTTC.

CDR3: CASSPISGMNTGELFF. Here the CDR3 DNA reads TGTGCCAGCTCACCCATCAGCGGGATGAACACCGGGGAGCTGTTTTTT. The gene calls are TRBV18 and TRBJ2-2, with 7 bases that match TRBD2. CDR1 is KGHSH, CDR2 LQKENI, per germline. The CDR3 has 16 amino acids. Losses at the gene ends were 3 bases for V and 1 base for J; bases not matched to a gene: 5.

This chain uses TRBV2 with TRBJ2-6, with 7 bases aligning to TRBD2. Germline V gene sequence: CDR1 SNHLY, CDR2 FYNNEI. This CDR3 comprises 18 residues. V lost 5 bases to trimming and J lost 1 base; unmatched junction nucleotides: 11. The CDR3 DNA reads TGTGCCAGCAGTCACTCGGGGGGAACAGGTTCTGGGGCCAACGTCCTGACTTTC. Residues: CASSHSGGTGSGANVLTF.

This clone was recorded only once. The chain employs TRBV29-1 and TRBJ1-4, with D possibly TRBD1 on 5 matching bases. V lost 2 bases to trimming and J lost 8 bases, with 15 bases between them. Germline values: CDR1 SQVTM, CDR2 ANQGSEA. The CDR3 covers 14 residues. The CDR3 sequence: CSVETGRGREKLFF. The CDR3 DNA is TGCAGCGTTGAAACCGGGAGGGGTAGGGAAAAACTGTTTTTT.

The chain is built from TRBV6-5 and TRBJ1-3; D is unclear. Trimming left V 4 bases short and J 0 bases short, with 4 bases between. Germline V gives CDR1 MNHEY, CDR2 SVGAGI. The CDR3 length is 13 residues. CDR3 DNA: TGTGCCAGCAGTTGGGACTCTGGAAACACCATATATTTT. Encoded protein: CASSWDSGNTIYF.

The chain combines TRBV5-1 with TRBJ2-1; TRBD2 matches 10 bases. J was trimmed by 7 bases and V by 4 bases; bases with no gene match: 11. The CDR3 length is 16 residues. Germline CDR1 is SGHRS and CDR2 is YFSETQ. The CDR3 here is CASSLSFLAGANEQFF. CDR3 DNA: TGCGCCAGCAGCCTCTCCTTCCTAGCGGGAGCGAATGAGCAGTTCTTC.

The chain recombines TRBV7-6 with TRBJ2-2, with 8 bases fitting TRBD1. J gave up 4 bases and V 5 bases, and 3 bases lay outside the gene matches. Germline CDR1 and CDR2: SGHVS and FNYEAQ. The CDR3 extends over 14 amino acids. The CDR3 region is CASSRQGSTGELFF. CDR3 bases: TGTGCCAGCAGCAGACAGGGGAGCACCGGGGAGCTGTTTTTT. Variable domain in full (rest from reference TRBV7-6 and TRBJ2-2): GAGVSQSPRYKVTKRGQDVALRCDPISGHVSLYWYRQALGQGPEFLTYFNYEAQQDKSGLPNDRFSAERPEGSISTLTIQRTEQRDSAMYRCASSRQGSTGELFFGEGSRLTVL.

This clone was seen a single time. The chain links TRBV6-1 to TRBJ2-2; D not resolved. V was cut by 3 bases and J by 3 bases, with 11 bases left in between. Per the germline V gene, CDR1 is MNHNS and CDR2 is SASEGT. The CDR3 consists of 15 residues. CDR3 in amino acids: CASSDRPWDTGELFF. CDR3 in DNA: TGTGCCAGCAGTGATCGCCCTTGGGACACCGGGGAGCTGTTTTTT.

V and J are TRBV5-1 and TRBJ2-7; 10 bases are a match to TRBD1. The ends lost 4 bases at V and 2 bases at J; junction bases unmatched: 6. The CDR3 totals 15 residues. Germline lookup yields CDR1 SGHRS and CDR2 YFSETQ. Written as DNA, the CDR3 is TGCGCCAGCAGCGCTTTAGGACAGGGGGCCTACGAGCAGTACTTC. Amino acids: CASSALGQGAYEQYF.

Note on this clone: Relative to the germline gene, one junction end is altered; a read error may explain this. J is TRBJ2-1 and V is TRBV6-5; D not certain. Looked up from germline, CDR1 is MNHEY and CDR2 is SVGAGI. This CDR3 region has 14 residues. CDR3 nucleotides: TGTGCCAGCTCGAAGTATGACTCCAACAATGAGCAGTTCTTC. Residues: CASSKYDSNNEQFF.

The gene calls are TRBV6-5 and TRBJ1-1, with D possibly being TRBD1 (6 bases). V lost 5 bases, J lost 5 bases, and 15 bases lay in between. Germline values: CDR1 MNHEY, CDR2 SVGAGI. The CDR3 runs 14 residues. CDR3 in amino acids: CASSRQVEITEAFF. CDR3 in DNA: TGTGCCAGCAGTAGACAGGTGGAGATTACTGAAGCTTTCTTT.

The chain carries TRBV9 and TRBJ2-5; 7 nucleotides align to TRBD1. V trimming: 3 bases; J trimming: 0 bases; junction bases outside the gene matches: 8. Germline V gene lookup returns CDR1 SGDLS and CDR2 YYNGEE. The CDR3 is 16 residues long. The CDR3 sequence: CASSAQSGQHQETQYF. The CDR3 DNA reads TGTGCCAGCAGCGCCCAATCGGGACAGCACCAAGAGACCCAGTACTTC.

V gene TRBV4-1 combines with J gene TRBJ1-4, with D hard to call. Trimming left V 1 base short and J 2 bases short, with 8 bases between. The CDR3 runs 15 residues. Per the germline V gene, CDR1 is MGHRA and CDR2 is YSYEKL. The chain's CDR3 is CASSQVAPTNEKLFF. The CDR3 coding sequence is TGCGCCAGCAGCCAAGTTGCACCTACTAATGAAAAACTGTTTTTT.

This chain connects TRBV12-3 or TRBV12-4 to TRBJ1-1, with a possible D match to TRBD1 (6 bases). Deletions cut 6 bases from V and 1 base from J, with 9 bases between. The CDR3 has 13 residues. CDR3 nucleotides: TGTGCCAGCAGGGACAGCTCGAACACTGAAGCTTTCTTT. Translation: CASRDSSNTEAFF.

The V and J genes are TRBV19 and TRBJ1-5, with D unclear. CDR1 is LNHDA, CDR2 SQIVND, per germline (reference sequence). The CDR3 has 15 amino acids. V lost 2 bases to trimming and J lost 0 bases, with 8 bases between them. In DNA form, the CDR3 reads TGTGCCAGTAGTATAAGCCCAAATAGCAATCAGCCCCAGCATTTT. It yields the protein CASSISPNSNQPQHF.

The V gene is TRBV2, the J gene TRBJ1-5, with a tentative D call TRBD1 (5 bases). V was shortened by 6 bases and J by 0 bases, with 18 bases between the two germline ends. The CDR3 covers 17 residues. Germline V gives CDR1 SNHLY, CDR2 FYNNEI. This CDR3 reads CASSRFNRRDSNQPQHF. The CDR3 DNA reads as TGTGCCAGCAGCCGATTCAACAGGAGGGATAGCAATCAGCCCCAGCATTTT.

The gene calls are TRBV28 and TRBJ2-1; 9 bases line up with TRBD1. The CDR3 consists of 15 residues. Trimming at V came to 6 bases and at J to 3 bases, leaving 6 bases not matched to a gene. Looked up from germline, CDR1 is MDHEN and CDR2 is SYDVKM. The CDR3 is CASSPGQGNYNEQFF. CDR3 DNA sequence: TGTGCCAGCAGCCCGGGACAGGGAAACTACAATGAGCAGTTCTTC.

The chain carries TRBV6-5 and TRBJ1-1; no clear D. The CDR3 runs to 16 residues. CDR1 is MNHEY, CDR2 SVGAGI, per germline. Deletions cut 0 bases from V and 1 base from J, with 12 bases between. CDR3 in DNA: TGTGCCAGCAGTTACTCGAATTGGGTAAGGAACACTGAAGCTTTCTTT. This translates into CASSYSNWVRNTEAFF.

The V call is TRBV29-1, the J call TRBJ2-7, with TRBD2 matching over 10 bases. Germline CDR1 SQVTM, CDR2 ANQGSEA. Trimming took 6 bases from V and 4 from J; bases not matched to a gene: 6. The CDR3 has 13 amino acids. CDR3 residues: CSVRTSGSYEQYF. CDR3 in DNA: TGCAGCGTAAGGACTAGCGGAAGTTACGAGCAGTACTTC.